The source of this T cell receptor beta chain is a study of cytotoxic CD8 clonotypes in ibrutinib-treated CLL. In the study overall: Sample averages reached about 250,000 productive templates and almost 95,000 productive rearrangements.

TCRdb's table, derived via immunoSEQ multiplex PCR, lists solely in-frame clones and lacks some. The table includes more than 200,000 clones, approximately 79% detected once. Trimming took off 3 bases at V and 2 bases at J, with 23 bases between the two ends. Germline V gene lookup returns CDR1 MDHEN and CDR2 SYDVKM. The CDR3 loop spans 18 amino acids. Investigators sourced approximately 2 micrograms of genomic DNA from cryopreserved PBMCs for TCR beta libraries. The sequencing here drew on PBMCs, taken after 12 months of ibrutinib treatment. The receptor's source is a human donor with chronic lymphocytic leukemia. The V gene is TRBV28, the J gene TRBJ2-7, with D possibly called TRBD1 or TRBD2 (5 bases each). CDR3 region: CASSFAAAGTRVPYEQYF. The DNA for the CDR3 is TGTGCCAGCAGTTTTGCGGCGGCCGGGACCAGGGTCCCCTACGAGCAGTACTTC.